The 26 T cell receptor beta chains presented below share a single source sample, sequenced in a study of metastatic and nonmetastatic thyroid tumors. TCRdb re-clonotyped the PCR reads via MiXCR. The sample records roughly 32,000 clones, roughly 6.8% being singletons. No patient received treatment before thyroid surgery. The material sequenced was blood. The receptors shown here come from a female donor with papillary thyroid cancer or a benign thyroid nodule (not recorded which). Some clones in this sample may be carry-over from other donors' samples.

This clone was found many times. The chain joins TRBV20-1 to TRBJ2-1; no firm D call. This CDR3 contains 11 residues. Per germline, CDR1 DFQATT and CDR2 SNEGSKA (reference sequence). CDR3 sequence: CSPGRINEQFF. CDR3 DNA sequence: TGCAGCCCCGGACGGATCAATGAGCAGTTCTTC.

This clone has ten or more counts. The chain combines TRBV9 with TRBJ1-2; D is unresolved. Trimming took 0 bases from V and 2 from J, leaving 11 bases between them. Germline CDR1 reads SGDLS; CDR2 reads YYNGEE. The CDR3 extends over 15 amino acids. The CDR3 is CASSVGPLQNYGYTF. The DNA for the CDR3 is TGTGCCAGCAGCGTAGGACCGCTCCAAAACTATGGCTACACCTTC.

This clone was detected many times. At the DNA level, this CDR3 is encoded by other sequences in the same sample as well. Here the CDR3 reads CATSERLDNYEQYF. CDR3 nucleotide sequence: TGTGCCACCAGCGAACGACTAGACAACTACGAGCAGTACTTC. The rearrangement links TRBV15 to TRBJ2-7, with a weak D call TRBD2 (6 bases). Looked up from germline, CDR1 is LNHNV and CDR2 is YYDKDF (reference sequence). The CDR3 consists of 14 residues. Trimming removed 5 bases from V and 3 bases from J, with 14 bases in between. The entire variable domain, with the rest obtained from reference TRBV15 and TRBJ2-7, is as follows: DAMVIQNPRYQVTQFGKPVTLSCSQTLNHNVMYWYQQKSSQAPKLLFHYYDKDFNNEADTPDNFQSRRPNTSFCFLDIRSPGLGDTAMYLCATSERLDNYEQYFGPGTRLTVT.

This clone was recorded at least ten times. CDR3 DNA sequence: TGTGCCAGCAGTACGGGTTGGGGGTCGGGGTCTGGGGCCAACGTCCTGACTTTC. This sequence encodes CASSTGWGSGSGANVLTF. This sequence joins TRBV6-2 or TRBV6-3 and TRBJ2-6; possibly TRBD1 or TRBD2 for D (5 bases each). Germline V CDR1 and CDR2: MNHEY, SVGEGT. CDR3 length: 18 residues. Trimming removed 5 bases from V and 1 base from J, with 18 bases in between.

This clone was seen repeatedly, ten times or more. The chain is built from TRBV6-5 and TRBJ2-1; D not resolved. The CDR3 has 15 amino acids. Germline loops: CDR1 MNHEY, CDR2 SVGAGI. The V gene lost 4 bases and the J gene lost 7 bases, with 17 bases spanning the gap. CDR3 DNA sequence: TGTGCCAGCAGTTTACTGAAATCCGGCAGGAATGAGCAGTTCTTC. This sequence encodes CASSLLKSGRNEQFF.

Ten or more counts support this clone. The rearrangement uses TRBV27 and TRBJ2-3, with 10 bases that match TRBD1. V lost 7 bases to trimming and J lost 3 bases; unmatched junction nucleotides: 7. The CDR3 is 15 residues long. Germline CDR1 is MNHEY and CDR2 is SMNVEV (reference sequence). CDR3 in amino acids: CASTEMGQGTDTQYF. Here the CDR3 DNA reads TGTGCCAGCACCGAAATGGGACAGGGGACAGATACGCAGTATTTT.

To note about this clone: This may come from a read error, since a much larger clone is one base off. This CDR3 is missing its conserved last phenylalanine or tryptophan, likely due to a read error. The rearrangement uses TRBV11-2 and TRBJ1-1, with 7 nucleotides matching TRBD1. The germline V gene encodes CDR1 SGHAT and CDR2 FQNNGV. J lost 5 bases, V lost 0 bases, and 6 bases had no gene match. The CDR3 has 15 residues. CDR3 protein: CASSLDSGGLTEAFL. Here the CDR3 DNA reads TGTGCCAGCAGCTTAGATTCAGGGGGGTTAACTGAAGCTTTCCTT.

This clone was counted many times. The chain links TRBV2 to TRBJ2-2, with D perhaps matching TRBD1 (5 bases). Germline CDR1 and CDR2: SNHLY and FYNNEI. V lost 4 bases to trimming and J lost 7 bases, with 13 bases between them. This CDR3 has 14 residues. The CDR3 reads CASSALQGGGELFF. DNA of the CDR3: TGTGCCAGCAGTGCATTGCAGGGTGGCGGGGAGCTGTTTTTT.

The sample holds many counts of this clone. The rearrangement links TRBV6-2 or TRBV6-3 to TRBJ2-4, with D perhaps TRBD2 (5 bases). V was cut by 4 bases and J by 7 bases, with 14 bases left in between. Germline V lookup: CDR1 MNHEY, CDR2 SVGEGT. The length of the CDR3 is 14 residues. The CDR3 sequence: CASSFEGVKNIQYF. As DNA, the CDR3 is TGTGCCAGCAGTTTTGAGGGAGTGAAGAACATTCAGTACTTC.

This clone appeared many times. The gene calls are TRBV4-3 and TRBJ2-3; 7 bases line up with TRBD1. The germline V gene encodes CDR1 LGHNA and CDR2 YSLEER. The length of the CDR3 is 15 residues. V shed 0 bases, J shed 5 bases, and the junction held 5 bases outside the gene matches. CDR3 sequence reads: CASSQDPQGVDTQYF. Written as DNA, the CDR3 is TGCGCCAGCAGCCAAGATCCCCAGGGGGTAGATACGCAGTATTTT.

At least ten counts were recorded for this clone. The sample holds other DNA sequences that translate to the same CDR3. This rearrangement joins TRBV6-2 or TRBV6-3 to TRBJ2-1; D is uncertain. The V gene's germline CDR1 is MNHEY and CDR2 SVGEGT. Trimming removed 6 bases at V and 3 bases at J, with 3 bases between. The CDR3 covers 11 residues. Here the CDR3 reads CASRDYNEQFF. The CDR3 nucleotides read TGTGCCAGCAGAGACTACAATGAGCAGTTCTTC.

This clone was counted between two and nine times. A read error may be the cause here, since a much bigger clone is one base away. Distinct nucleotide sequences in the sample also encode this CDR3. The V gene is TRBV10-2, the J gene TRBJ1-1; TRBD1 matches at 9 bases. The V and J ends lost 1 base and 11 bases, in that order; junction bases with no gene match: 5. In germline, CDR1 is WSHSY, CDR2 SAAADI. CDR3 length equals 13 residues. The DNA of the CDR3 is TGCGCCAGCAGTGAGTACACTGGACAGGGGGCTTTCTTT. Translation: CASSEYTGQGAFF.

Notes on this clone: Being one base from a much bigger clone, this may be a read error. The CDR3 reads CASSLGRQGISPGANVLTF. The DNA for the CDR3 is TGTGCCAGCAGCTTAGGGCGGCAGGGGATCAGCCCTGGGGCCAACGTCCTGACTTTC. The V call is TRBV11-1, the J call TRBJ2-6, with D perhaps TRBD1 (6 bases). The CDR3 is 19 residues long. Trimming pared 1 base from V and 2 bases from J, leaving 18 bases between. Germline V gene data show CDR1 as SGHAT and CDR2 as FQDESV (reference sequence).

This clone was picked up many times. A read error is likely, as this CDR3 ends without the conserved phenylalanine or tryptophan. The J gene is TRBJ2-7, the V gene TRBV6-1, with a possible D match to TRBD2 (5 bases). V was pared by 5 bases and J by 6 bases, with 14 bases between. CDR1 MNHNS and CDR2 SASEGT come from the germline V gene. This CDR3 comprises 13 residues. CDR3 loop: CASSTTRRGEQYL. CDR3 nucleotide sequence: TGTGCCAGCAGTACAACTCGTCGGGGCGAGCAGTACCTC.

This clone was seen at least ten times. V gene TRBV10-3 combines with J gene TRBJ1-2; 7 nucleotides line up with TRBD1. The V gene's germline CDR1 is ENHRY and CDR2 SYGVKD. V shed 4 bases, J shed 0 bases, and the junction held 2 bases outside the gene matches. The CDR3 loop spans 14 amino acids. The CDR3 DNA sequence: TGTGCCATCAGTGGCGGGACAGCTAACTATGGCTACACCTTC. It specifies CAISGGTANYGYTF.

Worth noting for this clone: It may be a read error: a sequence one base away is much more abundant. The conserved closing phenylalanine or tryptophan is absent in this CDR3, likely reflecting a read error. This chain uses TRBV20-1 with TRBJ2-1, with 9 bases identical to TRBD1. The germline CDR1 and CDR2 sequences are DFQATT and SNEGSKA (reference sequence). This CDR3 has 12 residues. Losses at the gene ends were 6 bases for V and 7 bases for J; bases not matched to a gene: 4. The CDR3 sequence is CSAGTGSNEQFL. CDR3 sequence (DNA): TGCAGTGCCGGGACAGGGAGTAATGAGCAGTTCCTC.

This clone was seen ten or more times. The gene calls are TRBV12-3 or TRBV12-4 and TRBJ1-5; D gene uncertain. Between the trimmed V and J ends, which lost 3 bases and 5 bases, there was a span of 8 bases. The CDR3 sequence is 13 residues long. The CDR3, as DNA: TGTGCCAGCAGTTTGCTCACCTATCAGCCCCAGCATTTT. Its translation is CASSLLTYQPQHF.

This clone was recorded many times. The chain employs TRBV6-6 and TRBJ1-2; D call uncertain. This CDR3 contains 14 residues. Trimming shortened V by 2 bases and J by 4 bases, and 11 bases separated the two germline ends. Germline CDR1 is MNHNY and CDR2 is SVGAGI (reference sequence). The CDR3 bases are TGTGCCAGCAGTTACGAGGCACCCCTCTATGGCTACACCTTC. Protein product: CASSYEAPLYGYTF.

This clone turned up a few times. V gene TRBV6-2 or TRBV6-3 combines with J gene TRBJ2-7; 8 bases agree with TRBD2. Germline V gene data show CDR1 as MNHEY and CDR2 as SVGEGT. The CDR3 loop spans 18 amino acids. Trimming at V came to 6 bases and at J to 3 bases, leaving 19 bases not matched to a gene. The CDR3 here is CASRPMPGGGAGDYEQYF. The CDR3 DNA reads as TGTGCCAGCAGACCCATGCCTGGGGGTGGAGCGGGAGACTACGAGCAGTACTTC.

This clone is classed as medium-sized. The V and J genes are TRBV6-5 and TRBJ1-2; D ambiguous. The CDR3 loop spans 15 amino acids. Germline-derived CDR1 and CDR2 are MNHEY and SVGAGI. The V and J ends lost 2 bases and 4 bases respectively, with 14 bases between them. CDR3 amino acids: CASSYARDFGYGYTF. In nucleotides, the CDR3 is TGTGCCAGCAGTTACGCAAGGGATTTTGGCTATGGCTACACCTTC.

This clone was picked up many times. This rearrangement joins TRBV6-1 to TRBJ1-2; no firm D call. Germline CDR1 is MNHNS and CDR2 is SASEGT. The CDR3 spans 12 residues. Trimming removed 5 bases from V and 8 bases from J, with 12 bases in between. The CDR3 sequence is CASSPVGEGYTF. Written as DNA, the CDR3 is TGTGCCAGCAGTCCAGTGGGAGAAGGCTACACCTTC.

The sample holds a few counts of this clone. V usage is TRBV27 and J usage is TRBJ2-1; 7 nucleotides align to TRBD2. With V trimmed by 4 bases and J by 3 bases, 9 bases remained unmatched. CDR1 and CDR2 from the germline V gene are MNHEY and SMNVEV (reference sequence). CDR3 size: 16 residues. CDR3 protein: CASSSRGSSGYNEQFF. As DNA, the CDR3 is TGTGCCAGCAGTTCGCGGGGATCTAGCGGCTACAATGAGCAGTTCTTC.

As regards this clone: Other nucleotide sequences in the sample specify the same CDR3. The J gene is TRBJ2-5, the V gene TRBV5-4; TRBD1 agrees at 7 bases. This CDR3 is built from 17 residues. J lost 1 base, V lost 5 bases, and 14 bases had no gene match. The germline CDR1 and CDR2 sequences are SGHNT and YYREEE (reference sequence). DNA for the CDR3: TGTGCCAGCAGGCCCGGTACAGGGGTATACCTCCAAGAGACCCAGTACTTC. As protein: CASRPGTGVYLQETQYF.

This clone has only a few counts. A much more abundant neighbour one base away suggests this may be a read error. The chain uses TRBV10-2 and TRBJ2-1; 8 nucleotides line up with TRBD2. The germline gives CDR1 WSHSY, CDR2 SAAADI. V lost 6 bases to trimming and J lost 10 bases; unmatched junction nucleotides: 11. This CDR3 is 14 amino acids long. In DNA, the CDR3 is TGCGCCAGCAGACGTTGCGGGGGGTCCGGGGAGCAGTTCTTC. Protein: CASRRCGGSGEQFF.

CDR3 region: CASSFSSGLYEQYF. The CDR3 DNA follows: TGTGCCAGCAGCTTCTCTAGCGGGTTGTACGAGCAGTACTTC. The genes are TRBV5-4 and TRBJ2-7; TRBD2 matches 8 bases. CDR1 SGHNT and CDR2 YYREEE come from the germline V gene (reference sequence). Trimming took 2 bases from V and 4 from J; bases not matched to a gene: 5. The CDR3 contains 14 residues.

At least ten counts were recorded for this clone. This chain links TRBV2 with TRBJ2-1; TRBD1 matches at 7 bases. CDR3 size: 13 residues. Unmatched junction bases numbered 6, after V lost 6 bases and J lost 7 bases. Germline V gives CDR1 SNHLY, CDR2 FYNNEI. CDR3 DNA: TGTGCCAGCAGGGTGGGACAGAGGAATGAGCAGTTCTTC. Its translation is CASRVGQRNEQFF.